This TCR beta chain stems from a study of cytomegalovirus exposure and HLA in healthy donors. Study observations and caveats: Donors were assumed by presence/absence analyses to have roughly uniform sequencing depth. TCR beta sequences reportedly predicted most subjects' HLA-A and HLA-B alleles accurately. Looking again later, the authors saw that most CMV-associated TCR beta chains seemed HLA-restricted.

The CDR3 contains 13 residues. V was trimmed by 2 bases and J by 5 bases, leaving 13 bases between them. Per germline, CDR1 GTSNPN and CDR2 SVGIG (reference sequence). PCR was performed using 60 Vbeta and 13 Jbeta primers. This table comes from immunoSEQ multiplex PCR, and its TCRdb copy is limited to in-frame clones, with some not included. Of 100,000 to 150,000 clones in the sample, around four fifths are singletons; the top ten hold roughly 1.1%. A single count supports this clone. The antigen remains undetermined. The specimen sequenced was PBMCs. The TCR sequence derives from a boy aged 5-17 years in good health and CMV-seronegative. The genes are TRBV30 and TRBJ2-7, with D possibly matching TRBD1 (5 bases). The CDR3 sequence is CAWSRRGRDEQYF. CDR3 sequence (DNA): TGTGCCTGGAGTCGTAGGGGCCGAGACGAGCAGTACTTC.